This is a list of T cell receptor beta chains from one sample in a study of tumor and adjacent non-tumor tissue in lung cancer. TCRdb reanalysed the multiplex PCR reads using MiXCR and keeps one entry per CDR3 protein. The table has roughly 150,000 distinct CDR3 sequences, around two thirds seen once; the top ten hold 18%. Specimen: lung tumor tissue. The origin of the receptors is a man in his 60s with small cell lung cancer. CDR3s include the opening cysteine and the closing phenylalanine or tryptophan. A D gene is named only where the DNA matches it firmly. The size of a clone is reported for some rows only, either as once, few or many, or as a class for expanded clones.

J: TRBJ2-1
V: TRBV20-1
D: TRBD2
size: -
DNA: TGCAGTGCTAGAGGACTAGCGGGAGTTTCCTACAATGAGCAGTTCTTC
CDR3: CSARGLAGVSYNEQFF

J: TRBJ2-1
V: TRBV30
D: -
size: -
DNA: TGTGCCTGGAGTACTAGCACGTTTGGGAATGAGCAATTTTTC
CDR3: CAWSTSTFGNEQFF

J: TRBJ2-1
V: TRBV11-3
D: -
size: -
DNA: TGTGCCAGCAGCTTAGTCGGGACCGTCAGTGAGCAATTCTTC
CDR3: CASSLVGTVSEQFF

J: TRBJ2-1
V: TRBV29-1
D: -
size: -
DNA: TGCAGCGTTGGCCCAGGTAGGATCACAGGCAGGAGGGAGCAGTTCTTC
CDR3: CSVGPGRITGRREQFF

J: TRBJ2-1
V: TRBV11-2
D: -
size: -
DNA: TGCGCCAGCAGCCACCTTTTTAGCGGAAGTAACAGTGAGCAGTTCTTC
CDR3: CASSHLFSGSNSEQFF

J: TRBJ2-7
V: TRBV6-5
D: TRBD2
size: -
DNA: TGTACCAGCAGTTCCAAGGGACTAGCGCCCTACGGGCAGTACTTC
CDR3: CTSSSKGLAPYGQYF

J: TRBJ2-3
V: TRBV12-3/TRBV12-4
D: TRBD2
size: -
DNA: TGTGCCAGCAACCCCGGACTAGCGGGTACAGATACGCAGTATTTT
CDR3: CASNPGLAGTDTQYF

J: TRBJ2-1
V: TRBV29-1
D: TRBD1
size: -
DNA: TGCAGTATTGAAGGGCGGAACAAGGGCCCACAGAAGGAAGGACAGGGCCAGGGCTACAATGTGCAGTTCTTC
CDR3: CSIEGRNKGPQKEGQGQGYNVQFF

J: TRBJ2-1
V: TRBV29-1
D: TRBD2
size: -
DNA: TGCAGCGTGGATCTAGCGGGAGGGCGAGATGTGCAGTTCTTC
CDR3: CSVDLAGGRDVQFF

J: TRBJ2-2
V: TRBV2
D: -
size: -
DNA: TGTGCCAGCAGTGAGAGCGGGTGGGAGCTGTTTTTT
CDR3: CASSESGWELFF

J: TRBJ1-1
V: TRBV29-1
D: -
size: medium-sized
DNA: TGCAGCGGTATGTTCGGCCAGAACACTGAAGCTTTCTTT
CDR3: CSGMFGQNTEAFF

J: TRBJ1-6
V: TRBV6-2/TRBV6-3
D: -
size: -
DNA: TGTGCCAGCAGTTACCTCATCCGACACGGTAATAATTCACCCCTCCACTTT
CDR3: CASSYLIRHGNNSPLHF

J: TRBJ1-3
V: TRBV10-2
D: -
size: -
DNA: TGCGCCAGCAGTGACCCGACAGGAACTGGAAAGACCATATATTTT
CDR3: CASSDPTGTGKTIYF

J: TRBJ2-3
V: TRBV18
D: -
size: -
DNA: TGTGCCAGCGTGGACAGCACAGATACGCAGTATTTT
CDR3: CASVDSTDTQYF

J: TRBJ2-7
V: TRBV20-1
D: -
size: -
DNA: TGCAGTACAAGGGAGCCTTCAGGTTACGAGGAGTACTTC
CDR3: CSTREPSGYEEYF

J: TRBJ2-2
V: TRBV20-1
D: -
size: few
DNA: TGCAGTGCTAGAGATCATAGACTGGGGTGGACCGGGGAGCTGTTTTTT
CDR3: CSARDHRLGWTGELFF

J: TRBJ2-5
V: TRBV20-1
D: -
size: -
DNA: TGCAGTGCTATACGGGAGATAAGGGAGACCCAGTACTTC
CDR3: CSAIREIRETQYF

J: TRBJ2-1
V: TRBV11-1
D: TRBD2
size: -
DNA: TGTACCAGCAGCTTCACTAGCGGGATTACTGAGCAGTTCTTC
CDR3: CTSSFTSGITEQFF

J: TRBJ1-4
V: TRBV28
D: -
size: -
DNA: TGTGCCAGCAGCTCCAGAGAGGGGTCTAATGAAAAACTGTTTTTT
CDR3: CASSSREGSNEKLFF

J: TRBJ2-3
V: TRBV11-2
D: -
size: -
DNA: TGTGCCACAAGTTCAACTCTAGGAGGGGGAACAGATACGCAGTATTTT
CDR3: CATSSTLGGGTDTQYF

J: TRBJ2-4
V: TRBV12-3/TRBV12-4
D: TRBD2
size: medium-sized
DNA: TGTGCCAGCAGGTCCCTAGCGGGGGAAGCCAAAAACATTCAGTACTTC
CDR3: CASRSLAGEAKNIQYF

J: TRBJ2-1
V: TRBV6-1
D: TRBD2
size: few
DNA: TGTGCCAGCAGTGAGCGGGAGTCGTGGAATGAGCAGTTCTTC
CDR3: CASSERESWNEQFF

J: TRBJ2-3
V: TRBV11-2
D: -
size: -
DNA: TGTGCCAGTAGCTTGGGTAAGAAAGGAGCATATACGCAGTATTTT
CDR3: CASSLGKKGAYTQYF

J: TRBJ1-1
V: TRBV5-1
D: -
size: -
DNA: TGCGCCAGCAGCTTGGATCCCAGGTCCACTGAAGCTTTCTTT
CDR3: CASSLDPRSTEAFF

J: TRBJ1-5
V: TRBV6-1
D: -
size: many
DNA: TGTGCCAGCAGTGATCTCGGCAATCAGCCCCAGCATTTT
CDR3: CASSDLGNQPQHF

J: TRBJ2-3
V: TRBV10-3
D: -
size: -
DNA: TGTGCCATCAGTTCGAGGGGGAACCGCCCAGATACGCAGTATTTT
CDR3: CAISSRGNRPDTQYF

J: TRBJ2-3
V: TRBV6-5
D: TRBD2
size: many
DNA: TGTGCCAGCAGCCGACTAGCGGGAGAATCCACAGATACGCAGTATTTT
CDR3: CASSRLAGESTDTQYF

J: TRBJ1-2
V: TRBV4-3
D: TRBD1
size: -
DNA: TGCGCCAGCAGCCATGTGGACAGGGGCGTTGGCTACACCTTC
CDR3: CASSHVDRGVGYTF

J: TRBJ1-6
V: TRBV6-5
D: -
size: -
DNA: TGTGCCAGCAGTTACGTGGGAGAATCACCCCTCCACTTT
CDR3: CASSYVGESPLHF

J: TRBJ2-1
V: TRBV29-1
D: -
size: few
DNA: TGCAGCGTTGGTGGAGGGAGGAATACTATCTCCTACAATGAGCAGTTCTTC
CDR3: CSVGGGRNTISYNEQFF

J: TRBJ2-2
V: TRBV20-1
D: -
size: -
DNA: TGCATTGCTAGAGACGTACGGCTACCCTTGAACACCGGGGAGCTGTTGTTT
CDR3: CIARDVRLPLNTGELLF

J: TRBJ2-3
V: TRBV11-1
D: -
size: -
DNA: TGTGCCAGCAGCTTGACGTCAGTCACAGATACGCAGTATTTT
CDR3: CASSLTSVTDTQYF

J: TRBJ2-3
V: TRBV11-2
D: TRBD2
size: -
DNA: TGTGCCAGCAGCTTAAGTAGCGGGATGGCCTTTACGCAGTATTTT
CDR3: CASSLSSGMAFTQYF

J: TRBJ2-7
V: TRBV7-8
D: -
size: -
DNA: TGTGCCAGCTGTACGGGGCCCTACAATGAGCAGTACTTC
CDR3: CASCTGPYNEQYF

J: TRBJ2-5
V: TRBV6-1
D: -
size: -
DNA: TGTGCCAGCACCAAAGGGACAGCCACCCGGGGGACCCGGTACTTC
CDR3: CASTKGTATRGTRYF

J: TRBJ1-2
V: TRBV20-1
D: -
size: few
DNA: TGCAGTGCTCGGGGCGACTATGGCTACACCTTC
CDR3: CSARGDYGYTF

J: TRBJ2-7
V: TRBV12-3/TRBV12-4
D: -
size: -
DNA: TGTGCCAACAGGTACGGCGGGGTTCTCTACGAGCAGTACTTC
CDR3: CANRYGGVLYEQYF

J: TRBJ2-6
V: TRBV12-3/TRBV12-4
D: -
size: few
DNA: TGTGCCAGCAGTTCAACAGGGAGCTCTGGGGCCAACGTCCTGACTTTC
CDR3: CASSSTGSSGANVLTF

J: TRBJ1-6
V: TRBV20-1
D: -
size: -
DNA: TGCAGTGCTAGGACGGGACCTAATCCACCCCTCCACTTT
CDR3: CSARTGPNPPLHF

J: TRBJ1-2
V: TRBV12-3/TRBV12-4
D: -
size: -
DNA: TGTGCCAGCAGCGGACTAGGGGCGTACGTTGGCTACACGTTC
CDR3: CASSGLGAYVGYTF

J: TRBJ2-1
V: TRBV20-1
D: TRBD1
size: -
DNA: TGCAGTGCTAGGCTGACAGGGGGATACAACGAGCAGTTCTTC
CDR3: CSARLTGGYNEQFF

J: TRBJ1-1
V: TRBV6-5
D: -
size: -
DNA: TGTGCCGGCAGTTATCGGGGGCTGGAGGCTGAAGCTTTCTTT
CDR3: CAGSYRGLEAEAFF

J: TRBJ2-1
V: TRBV20-1
D: -
size: -
DNA: TGCATTGCTGCGGACGTTTCCTACAGTGACCAGTTCTTC
CDR3: CIAADVSYSDQFF

J: TRBJ2-7
V: TRBV5-1
D: -
size: -
DNA: TGCGCCAGCAGCTTGGCGGGGAATCACGAGCAGTACTTC
CDR3: CASSLAGNHEQYF

J: TRBJ2-3
V: TRBV11-2
D: TRBD2
size: -
DNA: TGTGCCAAGAGCTCAACTCTGGGAGGGGAAACAGATACGCAGTATTTT
CDR3: CAKSSTLGGETDTQYF